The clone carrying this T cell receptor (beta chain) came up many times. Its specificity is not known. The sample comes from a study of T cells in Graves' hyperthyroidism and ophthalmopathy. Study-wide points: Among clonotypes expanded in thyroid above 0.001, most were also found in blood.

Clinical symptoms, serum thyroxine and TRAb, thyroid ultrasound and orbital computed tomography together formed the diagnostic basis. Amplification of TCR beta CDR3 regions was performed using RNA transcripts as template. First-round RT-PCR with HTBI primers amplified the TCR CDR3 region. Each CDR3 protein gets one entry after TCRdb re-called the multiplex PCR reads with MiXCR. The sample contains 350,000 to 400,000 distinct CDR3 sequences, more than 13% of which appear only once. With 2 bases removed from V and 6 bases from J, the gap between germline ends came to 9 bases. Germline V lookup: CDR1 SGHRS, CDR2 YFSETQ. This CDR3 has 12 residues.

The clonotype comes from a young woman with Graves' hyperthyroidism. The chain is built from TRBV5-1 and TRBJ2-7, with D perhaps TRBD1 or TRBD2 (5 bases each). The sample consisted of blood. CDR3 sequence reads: CASSFQGREQYF. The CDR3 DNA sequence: TGCGCCAGCAGCTTCCAGGGACGCGAGCAGTACTTC.